The following is a T cell receptor beta chain sequence with its context. Its target is not known. The data were produced by immunoSEQ multiplex PCR, yet TCRdb's version contains in-frame clones alone and is incomplete. The profile shows around 78,000 clones, roughly nine tenths of them singletons. This specimen comes from a study of T cell responses to AZD1222 COVID-19 vaccine. About the research overall: Second-dose intervals near 4 or 12 weeks were combined.

V was shortened by 1 base and J by 1 base, with 0 bases between the two germline ends. CDR3 length: 12 residues. The V gene's germline CDR1 is LNHDA and CDR2 SQIVND (reference sequence). Overall study findings and caveats: Reports indicate that nearly half of spike-specific TCRs are directed at unmutated variant regions.

This chain links TRBV19 with TRBJ2-3; the D is unclear. This receptor was obtained from an adult in good health. This material consisted of peripheral blood, taken on day 0 of AZD1222 vaccination. DNA for the CDR3: TGTGCCAGTAGTATAGGCACAGATACGCAGTATTTT. It specifies CASSIGTDTQYF.